The sequence of this T cell receptor (beta chain) was determined in a study of T cells in Graves' hyperthyroidism and ophthalmopathy. This clonotype has just a few counts. TCR beta CDR3 sequences were amplified from RNA transcripts. An initial round of RT-PCR targeting the TCR CDR3 relied on the HTBI primer set. MiXCR was run by TCRdb on the multiplex PCR reads, yielding one entry per CDR3 protein. Found here are approximately 260,000 distinct CDR3 sequences, 13% to 15% of them singletons; the top ten hold 30%. CDR1 is SGDLS and CDR2 is YYNGEE in the germline V gene. The CDR3 totals 14 residues. With 3 bases removed from V and 0 bases from J, the gap between germline ends came to 10 bases.

This sequence originates from a woman between 45 and 65 years old with Graves' hyperthyroidism that later progressed to Graves' ophthalmopathy. Material for sequencing was blood. The chain uses TRBV9 and TRBJ2-7; no definite D call. DNA for the CDR3: TGTGCCAGCAGCGCACAACAGAACTCCTACGAGCAGTACTTC. It yields the protein CASSAQQNSYEQYF.